The T cell receptor (beta chain) under discussion was sequenced for a study of blood T cell repertoires in COVID-19. Trimming took 5 bases from V and 1 from J, leaving 14 bases between them. The CDR3 totals 15 residues. Germline CDR1 SGHVS, CDR2 FQNEAQ. Per the study methods: Cell counts per sample came from amplifying reference gene primers. The method was immunoSEQ multiplex PCR; TCRdb's version includes in-frame clones alone and lacks a portion of them. Clonal size and the V and J genes are those of that table, whereas D and trimming came from the DNA. The repertoire holds 300,000 or so clones, with around 87% as singletons.

What was sequenced was peripheral blood. The origin of this receptor is a woman between 50 and 59 years old who had recovered from COVID-19. This sequence joins TRBV7-8 and TRBJ1-1; the D gene is possibly TRBD1 (6 bases). CDR3 DNA sequence: TGTGCCAGCAGCGTGGGGGCAGGGCGGAACACTGAAGCTTTCTTT. It specifies CASSVGAGRNTEAFF.